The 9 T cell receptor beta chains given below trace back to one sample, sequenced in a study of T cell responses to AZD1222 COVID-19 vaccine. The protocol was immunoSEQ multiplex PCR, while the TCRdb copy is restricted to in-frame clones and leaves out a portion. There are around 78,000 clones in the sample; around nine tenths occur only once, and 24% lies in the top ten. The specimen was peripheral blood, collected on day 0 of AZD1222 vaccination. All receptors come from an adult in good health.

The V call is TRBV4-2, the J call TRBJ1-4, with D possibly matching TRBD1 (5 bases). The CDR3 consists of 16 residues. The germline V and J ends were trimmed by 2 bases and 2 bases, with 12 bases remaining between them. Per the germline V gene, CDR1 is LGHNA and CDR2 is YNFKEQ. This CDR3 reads CASSQSTDPTNEKLFF. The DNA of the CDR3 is TGTGCCAGCAGCCAATCGACAGACCCCACTAATGAAAAACTGTTTTTT.

The CDR3 bases are TGCAGCGTCGGGGAAACTAATGAAAAACTGTTTTTT. Translating gives CSVGETNEKLFF. The rearrangement uses TRBV29-1 and TRBJ1-4; D not resolved. The CDR3 has 12 residues. Germline-derived CDR1 and CDR2 are SQVTM and ANQGSEA. V was clipped by 6 bases and J by 1 base, with 6 bases between them.

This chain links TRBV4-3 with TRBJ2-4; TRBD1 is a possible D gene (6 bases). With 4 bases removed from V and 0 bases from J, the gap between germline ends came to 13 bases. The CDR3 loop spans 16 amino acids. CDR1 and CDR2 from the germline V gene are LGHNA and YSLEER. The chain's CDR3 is CASSPGQQGAKNIQYF. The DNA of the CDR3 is TGCGCCAGCAGCCCAGGCCAACAGGGAGCCAAAAACATTCAGTACTTC.

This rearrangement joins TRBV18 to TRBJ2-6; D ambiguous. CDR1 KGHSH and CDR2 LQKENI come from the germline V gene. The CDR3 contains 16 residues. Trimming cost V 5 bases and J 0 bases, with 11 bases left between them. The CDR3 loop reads CASSSIQISGANVLTF. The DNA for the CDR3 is TGTGCCAGCTCATCAATACAGATCTCTGGGGCCAACGTCCTGACTTTC.

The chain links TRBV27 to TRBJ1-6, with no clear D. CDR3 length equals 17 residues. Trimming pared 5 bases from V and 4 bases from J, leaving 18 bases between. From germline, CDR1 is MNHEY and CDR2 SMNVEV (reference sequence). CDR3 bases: TGTGCCAGCAGTCCTCAGATGACATCCTTATATAATTCACCCCTCCACTTT. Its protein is CASSPQMTSLYNSPLHF.

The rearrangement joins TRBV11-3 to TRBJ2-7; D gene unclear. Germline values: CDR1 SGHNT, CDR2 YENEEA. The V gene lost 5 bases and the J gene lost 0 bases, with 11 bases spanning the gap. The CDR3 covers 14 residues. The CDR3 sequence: CASSPTRSSYEQYF. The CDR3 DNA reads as TGTGCCAGCAGCCCGACAAGGAGCTCCTACGAGCAGTACTTC.

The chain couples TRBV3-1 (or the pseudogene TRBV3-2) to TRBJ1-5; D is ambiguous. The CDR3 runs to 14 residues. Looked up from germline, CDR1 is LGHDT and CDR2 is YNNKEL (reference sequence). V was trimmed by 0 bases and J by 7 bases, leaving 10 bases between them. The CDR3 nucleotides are TGTGCCAGCAGCCAAGATACGGTATCCCAGCCCCAGCATTTT. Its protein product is CASSQDTVSQPQHF.

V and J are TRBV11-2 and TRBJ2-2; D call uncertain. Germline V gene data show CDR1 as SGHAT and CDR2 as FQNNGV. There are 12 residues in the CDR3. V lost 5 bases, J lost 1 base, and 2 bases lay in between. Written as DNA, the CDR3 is TGTGCCAGCAGCCAGAACACCGGGGAGCTGTTTTTT. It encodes CASSQNTGELFF. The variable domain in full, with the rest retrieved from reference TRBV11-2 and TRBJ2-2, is EAGVAQSPRYKIIEKRQSVAFWCNPISGHATLYWYQQILGQGPKLLIQFQNNGVVDDSQLPKDRFSAERLKGVDSTLKIQPAKLEDSAVYLCASSQNTGELFFGEGSRLTVL.

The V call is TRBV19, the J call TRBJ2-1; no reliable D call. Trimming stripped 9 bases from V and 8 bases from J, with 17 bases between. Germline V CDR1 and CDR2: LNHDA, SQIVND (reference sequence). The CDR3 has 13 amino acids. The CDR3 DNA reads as TGTGCCAGCTGTCCTATAGGTCACCATGAGCAGTTCTTC. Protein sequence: CASCPIGHHEQFF.